The 32 T cell receptor beta chains listed next were all sequenced from one sample in a study of vaccination effects on CD4 cells after COVID-19. The antigens these receptors bind are not known. Expansion of antigen-specific CD4+ T cells with viral peptide pools was carried out by the ViraFEST assay before sequencing. It was after roughly 11 days of culture that CD4+ T cells were isolated. Prior SARS-CoV-2 infection was absent in the vaccine recipients, as shown by negative nucleocapsid antibodies. Produced via immunoSEQ multiplex PCR; TCRdb's table is partial and in-frame only. The top ten clones hold 4% of a sample with tens of thousands of clones, under 75% of them seen once. Source: CD4+ T cells from PBMCs cultured with HCoV-OC43 spike peptides, taken before COVID-19 vaccination. Subset specified: HCoV-OC43 spike overlapping peptide pool stimulation. The receptors here all came from a human donor who received a COVID-19 vaccine.

This chain uses TRBV18 with TRBJ2-2; D unclear. Per the germline V gene, CDR1 is KGHSH and CDR2 is LQKENI. This CDR3 comprises 15 residues. Trimming stripped 0 bases from V and 5 bases from J, with 10 bases between. In DNA form, the CDR3 reads TGTGCCAGCTCACCACCAAGCAGCCCAACCGGGGAGCTGTTTTTT. It translates to CASSPPSSPTGELFF. Supplemented by reference TRBV18 and TRBJ2-2, the full variable domain reads NAGVMQNPRHLVRRRGQEARLRCSPMKGHSHVYWYRQLPEEGLKFMVYLQKENIIDESGMPKERFSAEFPKEGPSILRIQQVVRGDSAAYFCASSPPSSPTGELFFGEGSRLTVL.

The chain is built from TRBV11-3 and TRBJ1-1; possible D gene TRBD1, 6 bases. The CDR3 consists of 14 residues. Germline V gene data show CDR1 as SGHNT and CDR2 as YENEEA. V was shortened by 1 base and J by 11 bases, with 17 bases between the two germline ends. Written as DNA, the CDR3 is TGTGCCAGCAGCTTAGGGGGGCCGGGAAGTGGGGCTTTCTTT. Its translation is CASSLGGPGSGAFF.

The chain employs TRBV6-5 and TRBJ1-5, with 7 positions matching TRBD1. Germline V lookup: CDR1 MNHEY, CDR2 SVGAGI. CDR3 length equals 14 residues. V trimming: 7 bases; J trimming: 6 bases; junction bases outside the gene matches: 9. Written as DNA, the CDR3 is TGTGCCAGCATTTCGACAGGGAGAGGTCAGCCCCAGCATTTT. This translates into CASISTGRGQPQHF.

V gene TRBV5-4 combines with J gene TRBJ2-3, with D perhaps matching TRBD1 or TRBD2 (5 bases each). CDR1 and CDR2 (germline): SGHNT, YYREEE (reference sequence). This CDR3 is 16 amino acids long. V was shortened by 3 bases and J by 4 bases, with 18 bases between the two germline ends. The CDR3 spells CASSSPGAMGPDTQYF. DNA for the CDR3: TGTGCCAGCAGCTCGCCCGGGGCCATGGGCCCAGATACGCAGTATTTT.

The J gene is TRBJ1-5, the V gene TRBV7-8; D is possibly TRBD1 (6 bases). The V gene lost 5 bases and the J gene lost 5 bases, with 19 bases spanning the gap. Germline V CDR1 and CDR2: SGHVS, FQNEAQ. This CDR3 spans 16 amino acids. CDR3 in DNA: TGTGCCAGCAGCCCCCCCAACTCACAGGGCCATCAGCCCCAGCATTTT. Translation gives CASSPPNSQGHQPQHF.

This clone has a handful of counts. This chain links TRBV5-4 with TRBJ1-5, with 7 bases fitting TRBD1. V dropped 4 bases and J dropped 2; count of bases not matched to a gene: 6. Germline CDR1 is SGHNT and CDR2 is YYREEE (reference sequence). CDR3 length: 15 amino acids. The CDR3 nucleotides are TGTGCCAGCAGCCTTATGGGGACAGGCAATCAGCCCCAGCATTTT. The encoded protein is CASSLMGTGNQPQHF.

The chain is built from TRBV5-8 and TRBJ2-5; D gene uncertain. CDR1 SGHTS and CDR2 YDEGEE come from the germline V gene. The CDR3 sequence is 12 residues long. V gave up 5 bases and J gave up 5 bases, with 10 bases separating them. CDR3 nucleotides: TGTGCCAGCAGGAATTACTTCGAGACCCAGTACTTC. Translated: CASRNYFETQYF. Full variable domain (rest looked up from reference TRBV5-8 and TRBJ2-5): EAGVTQSPTHLIKTRGQQATLRCSPISGHTSVYWYQQALGLGLQFLLWYDEGEERNRGNFPPRFSGRQFPNYSSELNVNALELEDSALYLCASRNYFETQYFGPGTRLLVL.

This chain joins TRBV5-1 and TRBJ2-3; D unresolved. CDR3 length: 13 residues. Trimming stripped 4 bases from V and 4 bases from J, with 10 bases between. The germline gives CDR1 SGHRS, CDR2 YFSETQ. The CDR3 DNA is TGCGCCAGCAGCCAGACCTTGGCAGATACGCAGTATTTT. This translates into CASSQTLADTQYF.

This clone was picked up a small number of times. The V call is TRBV7-2, the J call TRBJ1-2; the D is unclear. V dropped 1 base and J dropped 2 bases, with 5 bases sitting between them. This CDR3 has 13 residues. Germline loops: CDR1 SGHTA, CDR2 FQGNSA. The CDR3 sequence is CASSLGRNYGYTF. In DNA, the CDR3 is TGTGCCAGCAGCTTAGGCAGAAACTATGGCTACACCTTC.

This clone came up a few times. This chain links TRBV19 with TRBJ1-2; the match to TRBD1 covers 8 bases. The length of the CDR3 is 15 residues. V trimming: 5 bases; J trimming: 4 bases; junction bases outside the gene matches: 9. In germline, CDR1 is LNHDA, CDR2 SQIVND (reference sequence). Written as DNA, the CDR3 is TGTGCCAGTAGTTTGACAGGGGCAGGAAGCTATGGCTACACCTTC. Translated, it gives CASSLTGAGSYGYTF. Drawing the rest from reference TRBV19 and TRBJ1-2, the complete variable domain is DGGITQSPKYLFRKEGQNVTLSCEQNLNHDAMYWYRQDPGQGLRLIYYSQIVNDFQKGDIAEGYSVSREKKESFPLTVTSAQKNPTAFYLCASSLTGAGSYGYTFGSGTRLTVV.

As DNA, the CDR3 is TGTGCCTGGGGGGGACAGTTTAACTATGGCTACACCTTC. Translation: CAWGGQFNYGYTF. The chain uses TRBV30 and TRBJ1-2, with TRBD1 identical over 7 bases. Germline V gene data show CDR1 as GTSNPN and CDR2 as SVGIG (reference sequence). The V gene end was trimmed by 5 bases and the J gene end by 1 base; junction bases not matched to a gene: 4. The CDR3 consists of 13 residues. Drawing the rest from reference TRBV30 and TRBJ1-2, the complete variable domain is SQTIHQWPATLVQPVGSPLSLECTVEGTSNPNLYWYRQAAGRGLQLLFYSVGIGQISSEVPQNLSASRPQDRQFILSSKKLLLSDSGFYLCAWGGQFNYGYTFGSGTRLTVV.

The chain recombines TRBV19 with TRBJ2-7; 7 bases align to TRBD1. The CDR3 spans 13 residues. The ends lost 3 bases at V and 7 bases at J; junction bases unmatched: 6. CDR1 is LNHDA and CDR2 is SQIVND in the germline V gene (reference sequence). The CDR3 loop is CASSIGQDEEQYV. The CDR3 bases are TGTGCCAGTAGTATCGGACAGGACGAAGAGCAGTACGTC.

The chain carries TRBV7-2 and TRBJ2-2; D is perhaps TRBD1 (6 bases). Germline V gene data show CDR1 as SGHTA and CDR2 as FQGNSA. V was shortened by 6 bases and J by 2 bases, with 13 bases between the two germline ends. The CDR3 has 15 residues. This chain's CDR3 is CASSPIRGNTGELFF. CDR3 DNA sequence: TGTGCCAGCAGTCCAATCAGGGGAAACACCGGGGAGCTGTTTTTT.

The chain recombines TRBV4-2 with TRBJ1-6, with TRBD1 identical over 7 bases. The J segment lost 2 bases and the V segment lost 4 bases, leaving 2 bases of the junction unmatched. The CDR3 runs to 15 residues. CDR1 and CDR2 from the germline V gene are LGHNA and YNFKEQ. The CDR3 nucleotides are TGTGCCAGCAGCCCAACAGGGGCCTATAATTCACCCCTCCACTTT. It specifies CASSPTGAYNSPLHF.

The chain joins TRBV13 to TRBJ1-2; TRBD1 might be the D (6 bases). CDR1 is PRHDT and CDR2 is FYEKMQ in the germline V gene (reference sequence). This CDR3 has 14 amino acids. V lost 4 bases to trimming and J lost 8 bases, with 17 bases between them. The CDR3 bases are TGTGCCAGCAGCTCCCTCGGGGGCTTGGGCGGCTACACCTTC. Amino acid sequence: CASSSLGGLGGYTF.

This chain links TRBV18 with TRBJ2-7; D may be TRBD1 or TRBD2 (5 bases each). The germline V gene encodes CDR1 KGHSH and CDR2 LQKENI. This CDR3 has 16 amino acids. V lost 1 base and J 3 bases, leaving 16 bases between the germline ends. CDR3 region: CASSPRRDAIFYEQYV. In DNA form, the CDR3 reads TGTGCCAGCTCACCACGTAGGGACGCAATCTTCTACGAGCAGTACGTC.

The table lists this clone with a few counts. This chain joins TRBV30 and TRBJ1-1; 8 bases fit TRBD1. Trimming at V came to 4 bases and at J to 0 bases, leaving 7 bases not matched to a gene. CDR3 length: 15 amino acids. Germline CDR1 reads GTSNPN; CDR2 reads SVGIG (reference sequence). The CDR3 protein is CAWMGQAIMNTEAFF. The CDR3 DNA reads TGTGCCTGGATGGGACAGGCCATCATGAACACTGAAGCTTTCTTT.

V is TRBV2 and J is TRBJ1-2; 9 bases match TRBD1. Germline CDR1 and CDR2: SNHLY and FYNNEI. This CDR3 is built from 13 residues. Trimming at V came to 8 bases and at J to 7 bases, leaving 8 bases not matched to a gene. Here the CDR3 DNA reads TGTGCCAGCCCAAAACAGGGGGCCGGTGGCTACACCTTC. It specifies CASPKQGAGGYTF.

The rearrangement uses TRBV6-5 and TRBJ2-7; maybe TRBD1 (6 bases). This CDR3 comprises 14 residues. V was pared by 7 bases and J by 3 bases, with 16 bases between. CDR1 MNHEY and CDR2 SVGAGI come from the germline V gene. The CDR3, as DNA: TGTGCCAGCACCTGGGGGCAGGTTAACTACGAGCAGTACGTC. Its translation: CASTWGQVNYEQYV.

The chain links TRBV24-1 to TRBJ1-4, with 9 bases that match TRBD1. Germline V gene lookup returns CDR1 KGHDR and CDR2 SFDVKD. There are 15 residues in the CDR3. V lost 2 bases to trimming and J lost 7 bases; unmatched junction nucleotides: 4. CDR3 DNA sequence: TGTGCCACCAGTGATTCGGGACAGGGTGGTGAAAAACTGTTTTTT. It translates to CATSDSGQGGEKLFF.

This chain joins TRBV19 and TRBJ1-6; D is uncertain. V was shortened by 0 bases and J by 10 bases, with 7 bases between the two germline ends. CDR3 size: 13 residues. From germline, CDR1 is LNHDA and CDR2 SQIVND (reference sequence). The CDR3 is CASSIEGRSPLHF. The CDR3 DNA reads as TGTGCCAGTAGTATAGAAGGGCGATCACCCCTCCACTTT.

V gene TRBV5-1 combines with J gene TRBJ1-1, with D possibly TRBD1 on 5 matching bases. This CDR3 is built from 14 residues. The ends were cut back, 2 bases at V and 1 base at J, with 9 bases in the middle. Germline CDR1 is SGHRS and CDR2 is YFSETQ. Here the CDR3 DNA reads TGCGCCAGCAGCTTTAGTCAGGGGAACACTGAAGCTTTCTTT. Translated, it gives CASSFSQGNTEAFF.

This chain connects TRBV7-9 to TRBJ1-5; D is perhaps TRBD1 (6 bases). The CDR3 spans 15 residues. The germline V gene encodes CDR1 SEHNR and CDR2 FQNEAQ (reference sequence). Trimming pared 3 bases from V and 1 base from J, leaving 10 bases between. CDR3 in amino acids: CASSFSGDSNQPQHF. The CDR3 DNA reads as TGTGCCAGCAGCTTTTCAGGGGACAGCAATCAGCCCCAGCATTTT.

This rearrangement joins TRBV19 to TRBJ1-1; no clear D. Germline CDR1 reads LNHDA; CDR2 reads SQIVND (reference sequence). CDR3 length: 15 residues. Deletions cut 1 base from V and 0 bases from J, with 9 bases between. CDR3 DNA sequence: TGTGCCAGTAGTATAGTTGGAGGGTTGAACACTGAAGCTTTCTTT. This translates into CASSIVGGLNTEAFF. The variable domain in full, completed from reference TRBV19 and TRBJ1-1, reads DGGITQSPKYLFRKEGQNVTLSCEQNLNHDAMYWYRQDPGQGLRLIYYSQIVNDFQKGDIAEGYSVSREKKESFPLTVTSAQKNPTAFYLCASSIVGGLNTEAFFGQGTRLTVV.

The gene calls are TRBV5-5 and TRBJ2-3; D is unclear. Between the trimmed V and J ends, which lost 1 base and 0 bases, there was a span of 3 bases. The CDR3 covers 13 residues. The germline V gene has CDR1 SGHKS and CDR2 YYEKEE (reference sequence). The CDR3 reads CASSLRSTDTQYF. The DNA of the CDR3 is TGTGCCAGCAGCTTGAGGAGCACAGATACGCAGTATTTT.

The V and J genes are TRBV12-5 and TRBJ1-1, with TRBD1 as a possible D gene (6 bases). The CDR3 length is 16 residues. From germline, CDR1 is LGHNT and CDR2 FRNRAP. V lost 6 bases and J 1 base, leaving 18 bases between the germline ends. The CDR3 here is CASGPRGAGENTEAFF. The DNA for the CDR3 is TGTGCTAGTGGCCCCCGAGGGGCAGGGGAGAACACTGAAGCTTTCTTT.

This clone was found a few times. The chain links TRBV9 to TRBJ1-1; D gene uncertain. From germline, CDR1 is SGDLS and CDR2 YYNGEE. Deletions cut 0 bases from V and 1 base from J, with 4 bases between. The CDR3 extends over 13 amino acids. CDR3 protein: CASSVEQNTEAFF. The CDR3 bases are TGTGCCAGCAGCGTAGAACAGAACACTGAAGCTTTCTTT.

The chain is built from TRBV28 and TRBJ1-1, with TRBD1 identical over 9 bases. Germline-derived CDR1 and CDR2 are MDHEN and SYDVKM. The CDR3 totals 15 residues. V trimming: 3 bases; J trimming: 4 bases; junction bases outside the gene matches: 6. For the CDR3, the DNA is TGTGCCAGCAGTTTGGGGTCGACAGGGGGCACTGAAGCTTTCTTT. This gives the protein CASSLGSTGGTEAFF.

This clone has only a few counts. The CDR3, as DNA: TGCGCCAGCAGCTTGGCAGGGGATTACACCATATATTTT. This codes for CASSLAGDYTIYF. V gene TRBV5-1 combines with J gene TRBJ1-3; D is perhaps TRBD1 (6 bases). The length of the CDR3 is 13 residues. The V gene's germline CDR1 is SGHRS and CDR2 YFSETQ. Trimming took 0 bases from V and 8 from J, leaving 9 bases between them.

V gene TRBV6-6 combines with J gene TRBJ2-3; perhaps D is TRBD1 or TRBD2 (7 bases each). The CDR3 runs 14 residues. Germline lookup yields CDR1 MNHNY and CDR2 SVGAGI (reference sequence). Between the trimmed V and J ends, which lost 5 bases and 8 bases, there was a span of 17 bases. The DNA for the CDR3 is TGTGCCAGCAGTGACCGACAGGGCGGGGGTACGCAGTATTTT. This translates into CASSDRQGGGTQYF.

This chain uses TRBV7-2 with TRBJ1-3; a possible D gene is TRBD1 (6 bases). Per the germline V gene, CDR1 is SGHTA and CDR2 is FQGNSA. Trimming removed 4 bases from V and 0 bases from J, with 10 bases in between. The CDR3 covers 15 residues. The DNA for the CDR3 is TGTGCCAGCAGCTCGACAGGTCTCTCTGGAAACACCATATATTTT. Amino acid sequence: CASSSTGLSGNTIYF.

The gene calls are TRBV3-1 (or the pseudogene TRBV3-2) and TRBJ1-1; no firm D call. The ends were cut back, 4 bases at V and 7 bases at J, with 16 bases in the middle. The CDR3 length is 14 residues. The V gene's germline CDR1 is LGHDT and CDR2 YNNKEL (reference sequence). For the CDR3, the DNA is TGTGCCAGCAGCCCCCGAGTGGCGCCCATTGAAGCTTTCTTT. Its protein is CASSPRVAPIEAFF.